This TCR beta chain comes out of a study of blood T cells in healthy people across ages. The study, taken as a whole, reports: With age, beta diversity per million T cells declined roughly linearly, significantly by roughly 40.

A sample-barcoded 5' primer and a J-beta primer mix were used in a second PCR of roughly 6 to 12 cycles. TCRdb called the 5' RACE reads again in MiXCR, with one record for every CDR3 protein. The sample lists some 1.1 million distinct CDR3 sequences, about two fifths occurring once. This clonotype was seen a handful of times. Its target is not known. Healthy Caucasian individuals from Russia aged about 6 to 100 were enrolled as donors. CDR1 is LGHNA and CDR2 is YSLEER in the germline V gene. The CDR3 consists of 14 residues. V dropped 3 bases and J dropped 15; count of bases not matched to a gene: 13. Sequenced sample: blood. The chain has TRBV4-3 and TRBJ2-1; the match to TRBD2 covers 8 bases. The TCR sequence derives from a man younger than 35 in good health. The CDR3 loop reads CASSQGPLVGLAFF. CDR3 sequence (DNA): TGCGCCAGCAGCCAGGGGCCGTTAGTTGGACTAGCGTTCTTC.